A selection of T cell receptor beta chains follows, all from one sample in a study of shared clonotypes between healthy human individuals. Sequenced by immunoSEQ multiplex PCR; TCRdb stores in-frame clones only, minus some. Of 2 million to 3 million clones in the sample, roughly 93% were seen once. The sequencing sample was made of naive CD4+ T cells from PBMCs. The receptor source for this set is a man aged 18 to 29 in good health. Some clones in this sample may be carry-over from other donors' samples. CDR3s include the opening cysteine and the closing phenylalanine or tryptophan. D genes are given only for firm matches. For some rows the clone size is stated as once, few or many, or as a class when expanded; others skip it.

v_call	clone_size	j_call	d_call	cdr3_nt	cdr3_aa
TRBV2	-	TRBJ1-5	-	TGTGCCAGCAGGGTATCCACAGGGAACAATCAGCCCCAGCATTTT	CASRVSTGNNQPQHF
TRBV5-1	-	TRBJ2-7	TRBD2	TGCGCCAGCAGCTTGCGTAATGGCGGGAGAGGCAACGAGCAGTACTTC	CASSLRNGGRGNEQYF
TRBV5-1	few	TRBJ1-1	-	TGCGCCAGCAGCCTGTGGGGAAACACTGAAGCTTTCTTT	CASSLWGNTEAFF
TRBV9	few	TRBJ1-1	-	TGTGCCAGCAGCGTAGTCCCGGAATCGAGCCCTGAAGCTTTCTTT	CASSVVPESSPEAFF
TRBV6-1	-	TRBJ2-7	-	TGTGCCAGCAGTGAACAGCTAGCCTACGAGCAGTACTTC	CASSEQLAYEQYF
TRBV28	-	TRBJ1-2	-	TGTGCCAGCAGTTCCCCCGGGGGGTATAACTATGGCTACACCTTC	CASSSPGGYNYGYTF
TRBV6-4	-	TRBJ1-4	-	TGTGCCAGCATTCCCGGGAGTGAATATGAAAAACTGTTTTTT	CASIPGSEYEKLFF
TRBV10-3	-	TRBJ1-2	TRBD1	TGTGCCATCAGTGCTATACAGGGGCAGAACTATGGCTACACCTTC	CAISAIQGQNYGYTF
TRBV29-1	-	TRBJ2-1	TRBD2	TGCAGCACCACTCGGTGGGGGGGAGAAGGTGAGCAGTTCTTC	CSTTRWGGEGEQFF
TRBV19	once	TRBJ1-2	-	TGTGCCAGTAGTATTGGCGGGTCTGCTAACTATGGCTACACCTTC	CASSIGGSANYGYTF
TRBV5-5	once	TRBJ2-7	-	TGTGCCAGCACGACCTCGCCGGGCGACTCCTACGAGCAGTACTTC	CASTTSPGDSYEQYF
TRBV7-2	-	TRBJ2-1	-	TGTGCCAGCAGAAGGCCGGGACAATCCCCTGAGCAGTTCTTC	CASRRPGQSPEQFF
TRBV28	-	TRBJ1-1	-	TGTGCCAGCAGTTTATGGCGGGTCGGCACTGAAGCTTTCTTT	CASSLWRVGTEAFF
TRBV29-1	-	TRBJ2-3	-	TGCAGCCTGGCAGGAAGCACAGATACGCAGTATTTT	CSLAGSTDTQYF
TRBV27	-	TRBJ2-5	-	TGTGCCAGCAGTTTATGGGGGGCGGAGGAGACCCAGTACTTC	CASSLWGAEETQYF
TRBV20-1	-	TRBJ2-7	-	TGCAGTGCTCAGAGGTACGAGCAGTACTTC	CSAQRYEQYF
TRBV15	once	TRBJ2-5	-	TGTGCCACCAGCAGAGGGGTAGGGGAGACCCAGTACTTC	CATSRGVGETQYF
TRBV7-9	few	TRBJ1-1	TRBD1	TGTGCCAGTCAGACAGGGGTTTTGACCACTGAAGCTTTCTTT	CASQTGVLTTEAFF
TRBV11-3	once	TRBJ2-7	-	TGTGCCAGCAGCTTGGGTTCAGGGGGGAGTTACGAGCAGTACTTC	CASSLGSGGSYEQYF
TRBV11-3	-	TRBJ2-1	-	TGTGCCAGCAGCTTAACGGGAAAAGATGAGCAGTTCTTC	CASSLTGKDEQFF
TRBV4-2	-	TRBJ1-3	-	TGTGCCAGCAGCCAAGATCAGCTCTCTGGAAACACCATATATTTT	CASSQDQLSGNTIYF
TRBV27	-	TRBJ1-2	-	TGTGCCAGCAGCCGACATGTGGGGACGGGCTACACCTTC	CASSRHVGTGYTF
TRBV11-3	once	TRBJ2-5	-	TGTGCCAGCAGCTTAGGCTACGGCAAAGAGACCCAGTACTTC	CASSLGYGKETQYF
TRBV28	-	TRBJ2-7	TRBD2	TGTGCCAGCAGCGCCGGGGGGTCGCGAGACGAGCAGTACTTC	CASSAGGSRDEQYF
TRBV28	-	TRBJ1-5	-	TGTGCCTCTGCCCCAATCAATCAGCCCCAGCATTTT	CASAPINQPQHF
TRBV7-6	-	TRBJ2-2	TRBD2	TGTGCCAGCAGCTCAGGACTAGCGAACACCGGGGAGCTGTTTTTT	CASSSGLANTGELFF
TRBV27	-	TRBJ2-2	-	TGTGCCAGCAGCTCGAGTTCGCCCGGGGAGCTGTTTTTT	CASSSSSPGELFF
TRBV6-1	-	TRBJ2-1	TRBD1	TGTGCCAGCAGGGGGGACAGGGGGGACTACAATGAGCAGTTCTTC	CASRGDRGDYNEQFF
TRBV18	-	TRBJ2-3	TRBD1	TGTGCCAGCTCACCACCGGGGGACAGGGTCACAGATACGCAGTATTTT	CASSPPGDRVTDTQYF
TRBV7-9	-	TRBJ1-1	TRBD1	TGTGCCAGCAGCTTAGGGGGACAGGGCACTGAAGCTTTCTTT	CASSLGGQGTEAFF
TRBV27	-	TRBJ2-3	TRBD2	TGTGCCAGCAGGGGAACCTGGGGACTAGCGGCAGATACGCAGTATTTT	CASRGTWGLAADTQYF
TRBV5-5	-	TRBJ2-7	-	TGTGCCAGCAGCCAGACCGGGAGAATGAGCTACGAGCAGTACTTC	CASSQTGRMSYEQYF
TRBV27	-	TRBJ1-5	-	TGTGCCAGCAGTTTCGTGGTACCCCGGTGGCCCCAGCATTTT	CASSFVVPRWPQHF
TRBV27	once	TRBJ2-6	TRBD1	TGTGCCAGCAGTTTACGGGGACAGGGTACTGGGGCCAACGTCCTGACTTTC	CASSLRGQGTGANVLTF
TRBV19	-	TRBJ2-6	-	TGTGCCAGTAGTGCACAGCCCTCTGGGGCCAACGTCCTGACTTTC	CASSAQPSGANVLTF
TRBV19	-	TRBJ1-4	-	TGTGCCAGTAGGAAACACAGGGAGGGTAATGAAAAACTGTTTTTT	CASRKHREGNEKLFF
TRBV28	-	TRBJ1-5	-	TGTGCCAGCTCCCCGGGGGTAGCCCAGCCCCAGCATTTT	CASSPGVAQPQHF
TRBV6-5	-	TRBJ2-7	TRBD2	TGTGCCAGCAGTAGACTAGCGGGTTCCTACGAGCAGTACTTC	CASSRLAGSYEQYF
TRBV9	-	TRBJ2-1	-	TGTGCCAGCAGCCTGACTTGGGACTCCTACAATGAGCAGTTCTTC	CASSLTWDSYNEQFF
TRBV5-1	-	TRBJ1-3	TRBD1	TGCGCCAGCAGCTGGGGGACAGAGAGCCTCTCTGGAAACACCATATATTTT	CASSWGTESLSGNTIYF
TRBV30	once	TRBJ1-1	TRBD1	TGTGCCTGGAGTCTGGGACAGGGGGTCACTGAAGCTTTCTTT	CAWSLGQGVTEAFF
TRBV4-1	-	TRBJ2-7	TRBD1	TGCGCCAGCAGCCTGGGACAGGGGGTCCTCTACGAGCAGTACTTC	CASSLGQGVLYEQYF
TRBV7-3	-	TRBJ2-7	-	TGTGCCAGCCTTCTACACCCCGGTAAGCAGTACTTC	CASLLHPGKQYF
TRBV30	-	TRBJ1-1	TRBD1	TGTGCCTGGAGGAAACGGGACAGGGGGCTGATGAACACTGAAGCTTTCTTT	CAWRKRDRGLMNTEAFF
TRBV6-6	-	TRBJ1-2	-	TGTGCCAGCAGTTCCCCGGGACTCAGCTATGGCTACACCTTC	CASSSPGLSYGYTF
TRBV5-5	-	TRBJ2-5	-	TGTGCCAGCAGCTGGACGTGGGACCTCCAAGAGACCCAGTACTTC	CASSWTWDLQETQYF
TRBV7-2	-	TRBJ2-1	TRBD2	TGTGCCAGCAGCCGAACTAGCGGGAGGGCCTGGGAGCAGTTCTTC	CASSRTSGRAWEQFF
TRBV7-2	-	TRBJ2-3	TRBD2	TGTGCCAGCAGCTTAGGGACCTTAGCGGGAGTCCCGTTAGATACGCAGTATTTT	CASSLGTLAGVPLDTQYF
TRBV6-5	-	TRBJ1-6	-	TGTGCCAGCCACCGGGGAGGGGTGGTGCAATCACCCCTCCACTTT	CASHRGGVVQSPLHF
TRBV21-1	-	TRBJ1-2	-	TGTGCCAGCAGCAAATATCCAGGGGCGGACTATGGCTACACCTTC	CASSKYPGADYGYTF
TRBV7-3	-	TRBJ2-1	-	TGTGCCAGCAGCTTAACTCTCAGGACGGAGCAGTTCTTC	CASSLTLRTEQFF
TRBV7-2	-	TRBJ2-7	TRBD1	TGTGCCAGCAGCTTACAGGTGGACAGGGGGCTCTCCTACGAGCAGTACTTC	CASSLQVDRGLSYEQYF
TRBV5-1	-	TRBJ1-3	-	TGCGCCAGCAGATCGGGGATAGGGGCTGGAAACACCATATATTTT	CASRSGIGAGNTIYF